Each of the 22 T cell receptor beta chains below was sequenced from the same sample in a study of patients and donors after allogeneic stem cell transplantation. A single record per CDR3 protein comes from TCRdb applying MiXCR to the RT-PCR reads. Of more than 850,000 distinct CDR3 sequences listed, around 17% are singletons. Material for sequencing was blood, either unsorted or a sorted T cell fraction (not recorded which). Every receptor here comes from a human donor who was either an allogeneic HSCT recipient or a stem cell or donor lymphocyte infusion donor (not recorded which). It is not recorded whose cells these are; they may come from a transplant donor.

This clonotype showed up many times. The gene calls are TRBV20-1 and TRBJ1-4; TRBD1 matches 8 bases. The ends lost 4 bases at V and 7 bases at J; junction bases unmatched: 8. There are 14 residues in the CDR3. Germline values: CDR1 DFQATT, CDR2 SNEGSKA (reference sequence). The DNA of the CDR3 is TGCAGTGCTATGGACAGGGCGGGGAGTGAAAAACTGTTTTTT. Protein sequence: CSAMDRAGSEKLFF.

The chain joins TRBV7-2 to TRBJ2-4; 9 bases line up with TRBD1. The CDR3 runs to 14 residues. Germline trimming cut 2 bases from V and 9 bases from J; bases unmatched to any gene: 5. Germline CDR1 and CDR2: SGHTA and FQGNSA. In nucleotides, the CDR3 is TGTGCCAGCAGCTTAAGTCACAGGGGGCTCATTCAGTACTTC. This codes for CASSLSHRGLIQYF.

This clonotype was found a few times. The chain recombines TRBV12-3 or TRBV12-4 with TRBJ1-6, with 9 bases lining up with TRBD1. J was trimmed by 8 bases and V by 6 bases; bases with no gene match: 8. The CDR3 loop spans 15 amino acids. CDR3 coding DNA: TGTGCCAGCAGCACTACCGGGACAGGGTATTCACCCCTCCACTTT. This encodes CASSTTGTGYSPLHF.

The sample holds many counts of this clonotype. One end of the junction is discordant with germline, which a read error may explain. This chain links TRBV12-3 or TRBV12-4 with TRBJ2-3, with TRBD1 as a possible D gene (6 bases). The length of the CDR3 is 14 residues. CDR3: CASSLAGFWLEGDF. The CDR3 DNA follows: TGTGCCAGCAGTTTAGCCGGGTTCTGGCTAGAGGGGGATTTT.

This clonotype has only a few counts. The chain carries TRBV6-5 and TRBJ2-3; the match to TRBD2 covers 10 bases. The CDR3 covers 17 residues. The germline V gene encodes CDR1 MNHEY and CDR2 SVGAGI. V shed 4 bases and J 4 bases; nucleotides not matched to a gene: 11. CDR3 in amino acids: CASSSTLLAGVADTQYF. CDR3 nucleotide sequence: TGTGCCAGCAGTTCCACTCTTCTAGCGGGAGTCGCAGATACGCAGTATTTT.

This clonotype was observed many times. One end of the junction fails to match germline, which may point to a read error. This chain connects TRBV12-3 or TRBV12-4 to TRBJ1-2; D remains ambiguous. This CDR3 has 13 amino acids. CDR3 sequence reads: CASSLDLNYGYTF. The CDR3 DNA sequence: TGCGCCAGCAGCTTGGACCTAAACTATGGCTACACCTTC.

This chain connects TRBV12-3 or TRBV12-4 to TRBJ1-5; D remains unclear. CDR3 length: 13 amino acids. With 6 bases removed from V and 6 bases from J, the gap between germline ends came to 12 bases. The DNA for the CDR3 is TGTGCCAGCAGACCTCAACCGGGTCAGCCCCAGCATTTT. This gives the protein CASRPQPGQPQHF.

V usage is TRBV12-3 or TRBV12-4 and J usage is TRBJ1-1; D remains ambiguous. CDR3 length equals 11 residues. V lost 9 bases and J lost 7, with 12 bases in between. As DNA, the CDR3 is TGTGCCAGAGGAGAAGGAGTTGAAGCTTTCTTT. Protein sequence: CARGEGVEAFF.

This clonotype was recorded a few times. The V gene is TRBV28, the J gene TRBJ2-1, with 9 bases fitting TRBD2. The ends lost 3 bases at V and 6 bases at J; junction bases unmatched: 18. CDR1 is MDHEN and CDR2 is SYDVKM in the germline V gene. There are 19 residues in the CDR3. The CDR3 here is CASSFVLLGEREVRNEQFF. In nucleotides, the CDR3 is TGTGCCAGCAGTTTCGTACTTTTGGGAGAGCGGGAGGTTCGCAATGAGCAGTTCTTC.

CDR3 nucleotides: TGTGCCAGCAGGGGCGGAGGGGAGTACGGCTACACCTTC. It is translated as CASRGGGEYGYTF. The chain links TRBV6-1 to TRBJ1-2; tentative D call: TRBD1 (5 bases). The CDR3 is made up of 13 amino acids. Germline CDR1 reads MNHNS; CDR2 reads SASEGT. V gave up 6 bases and J gave up 8 bases, with 16 bases separating them.

This clonotype showed up just a few times. This chain connects TRBV20-1 to TRBJ2-1; no firm D call. Germline assignment: CDR1 DFQATT and CDR2 SNEGSKA (reference sequence). The length of the CDR3 is 15 residues. V was pared by 1 base and J by 7 bases, with 17 bases between. Written as DNA, the CDR3 is TGCAGTGCTAGAGTACGAGCCCCCGGAATGAATGAGCAGTTCTTC. Its protein is CSARVRAPGMNEQFF.

The CDR3 nucleotides are TGCGCCAGCAGCCAAGATGCTGCTAGGAACTATGGCTACACCTTC. Residues: CASSQDAARNYGYTF. This chain connects TRBV4-1 to TRBJ1-2; D remains unclear. CDR3 size: 15 residues. V was trimmed by 0 bases and J by 2 bases, leaving 10 bases between them. Germline assignment: CDR1 MGHRA and CDR2 YSYEKL.

This clonotype was picked up a small number of times. The chain has TRBV12-3 or TRBV12-4 and TRBJ1-1, with TRBD1 as a possible D gene (6 bases). V was clipped by 7 bases and J by 1 base, with 19 bases between them. The CDR3 spans 16 residues. Here the CDR3 reads CASILRRGHRNTEAFF. The CDR3 bases are TGTGCCAGCATCTTGCGTCGGGGACACAGGAACACTGAAGCTTTCTTT.

This clonotype has just a few counts. The V call is TRBV4-2, the J call TRBJ1-2, with 10 bases identical to TRBD1. CDR3 length equals 19 residues. V was clipped by 1 base and J by 3 bases; unmatched bases: 14. The germline gives CDR1 LGHNA, CDR2 YNFKEQ. For the CDR3, the DNA is TGTGCCAGCAGCCAAGCGCGGGGGGTTTGGGACAGGGGTGACTATGGCTACACCTTC. It specifies CASSQARGVWDRGDYGYTF.

The gene calls are TRBV29-1 and TRBJ1-1; D is ambiguous. The length of the CDR3 is 11 residues. The V gene lost 3 bases and the J gene lost 10 bases, with 12 bases spanning the gap. Germline V gene data show CDR1 as SQVTM and CDR2 as ANQGSEA. CDR3 sequence (DNA): TGCAGCGTTGAGTCGGGGTTCGGAGCTTTCTTT. Translated: CSVESGFGAFF.

The rearrangement links TRBV5-1 to TRBJ1-5; D remains ambiguous. This CDR3 has 14 amino acids. V lost 4 bases and J 3 bases, leaving 11 bases between the germline ends. CDR1 and CDR2 from the germline V gene are SGHRS and YFSETQ. The CDR3 loop reads CASSQDPTNQPQHF. In nucleotides, the CDR3 is TGCGCCAGCAGCCAGGACCCCACCAATCAGCCCCAGCATTTT.

V gene TRBV20-1 combines with J gene TRBJ2-1; 8 bases match TRBD2. From germline, CDR1 is DFQATT and CDR2 SNEGSKA (reference sequence). This CDR3 is built from 15 residues. With V trimmed by 3 bases and J by 4 bases, 8 bases remained unmatched. CDR3 amino acids: CSASGGARSYNEQFF. CDR3 in DNA: TGCAGTGCTAGCGGGGGGGCCCGTTCATACAATGAGCAGTTCTTC.

The J gene is TRBJ2-2, the V gene TRBV18, with TRBD2 identical over 14 bases. The CDR3 covers 16 residues. Trimming at V came to 3 bases and at J to 4 bases, leaving 1 base not matched to a gene. Germline V CDR1 and CDR2: KGHSH, LQKENI. The CDR3 spells CASSPGTSGSTGELFF. The CDR3 nucleotides read TGTGCCAGCTCACCGGGGACTAGCGGGAGCACCGGGGAGCTGTTTTTT.

This clonotype was observed a few times. The V and J genes are TRBV28 and TRBJ2-7; D tentatively reads TRBD1 or TRBD2 (6 bases each). The CDR3 is 14 amino acids. With 5 bases removed from V and 2 bases from J, the gap between germline ends came to 13 bases. Germline V lookup: CDR1 MDHEN, CDR2 SYDVKM. The CDR3 DNA follows: TGTGCCAGCAGTAAGGGGGGTGAGACCTACGAGCAGTACTTC. It is translated as CASSKGGETYEQYF. Complete variable domain (other parts from reference TRBV28 and TRBJ2-7): DVKVTQSSRYLVKRTGEKVFLECVQDMDHENMFWYRQDPGLGLRLIYFSYDVKMKEKGDIPEGYSVSREKKERFSLILESASTNQTSMYLCASSKGGETYEQYFGPGTRLTVT.

This sequence joins TRBV20-1 and TRBJ2-3; 7 positions match TRBD2. Germline V gene lookup returns CDR1 DFQATT and CDR2 SNEGSKA (reference sequence). The V gene end was trimmed by 0 bases and the J gene end by 2 bases; junction bases not matched to a gene: 2. This CDR3 has 14 amino acids. The CDR3 DNA follows: TGCAGTGCTAGAGATCGGGACTACACAGATACGCAGTATTTT. Translation: CSARDRDYTDTQYF.

The chain carries TRBV4-3 and TRBJ2-3, with D perhaps TRBD1 or TRBD2 (5 bases each). Trimming shortened V by 4 bases and J by 2 bases, and 13 bases separated the two germline ends. The germline gives CDR1 LGHNA, CDR2 YSLEER. This CDR3 comprises 15 residues. The CDR3 region has the DNA TGCGCCAGCAGCCTTAGGGGAGTCCCCACAGATACGCAGTATTTT. Protein product: CASSLRGVPTDTQYF.

The rearrangement links TRBV7-3 to TRBJ1-1; D possibly corresponds to TRBD1 (6 bases). The CDR3 extends over 21 amino acids. Trimming took 0 bases from V and 1 from J, leaving 27 bases between them. Germline V gives CDR1 SGHTA, CDR2 FQGTGA. The CDR3 loop reads CASSLTSAHRVGVGWNTEAFF. CDR3 sequence (DNA): TGTGCCAGCAGCTTAACGTCAGCGCACAGGGTGGGGGTCGGTTGGAACACTGAAGCTTTCTTT.